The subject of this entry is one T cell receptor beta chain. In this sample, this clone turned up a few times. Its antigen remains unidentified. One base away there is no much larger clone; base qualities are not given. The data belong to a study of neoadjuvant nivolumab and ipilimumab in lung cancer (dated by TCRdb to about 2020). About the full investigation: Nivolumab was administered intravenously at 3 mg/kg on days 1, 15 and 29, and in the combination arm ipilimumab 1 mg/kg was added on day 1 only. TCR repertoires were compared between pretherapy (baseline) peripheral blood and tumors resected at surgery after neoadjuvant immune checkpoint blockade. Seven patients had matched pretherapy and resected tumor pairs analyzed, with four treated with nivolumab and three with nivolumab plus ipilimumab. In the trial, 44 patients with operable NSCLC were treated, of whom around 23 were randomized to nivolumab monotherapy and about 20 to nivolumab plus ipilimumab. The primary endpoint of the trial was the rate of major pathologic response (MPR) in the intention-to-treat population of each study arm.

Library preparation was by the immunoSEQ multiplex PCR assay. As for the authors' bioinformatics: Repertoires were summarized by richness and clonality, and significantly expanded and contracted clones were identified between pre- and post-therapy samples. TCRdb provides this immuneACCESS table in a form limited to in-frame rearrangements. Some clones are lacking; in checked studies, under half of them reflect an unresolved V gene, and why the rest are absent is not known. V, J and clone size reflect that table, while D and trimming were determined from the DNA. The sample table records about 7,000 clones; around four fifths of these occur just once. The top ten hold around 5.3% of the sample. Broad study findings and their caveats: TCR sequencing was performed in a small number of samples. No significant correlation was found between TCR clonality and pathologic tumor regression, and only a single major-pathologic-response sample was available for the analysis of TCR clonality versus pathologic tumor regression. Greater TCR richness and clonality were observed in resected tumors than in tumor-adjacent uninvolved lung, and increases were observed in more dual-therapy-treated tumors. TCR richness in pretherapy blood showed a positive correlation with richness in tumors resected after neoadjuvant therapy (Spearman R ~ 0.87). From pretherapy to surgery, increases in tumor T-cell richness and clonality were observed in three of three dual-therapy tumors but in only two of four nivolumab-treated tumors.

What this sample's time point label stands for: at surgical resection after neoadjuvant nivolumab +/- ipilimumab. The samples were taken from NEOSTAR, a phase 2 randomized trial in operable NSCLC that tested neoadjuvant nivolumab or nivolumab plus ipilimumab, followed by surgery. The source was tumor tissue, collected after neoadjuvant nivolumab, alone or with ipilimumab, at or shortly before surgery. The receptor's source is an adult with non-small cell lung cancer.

The nucleotides are TGTGCCAGCAGCTTAGGGCCAGGGAACACTGAAGCTTTCTTT. Translated, it reads CASSLGPGNTEAFF. The rearrangement combines TRBV11-2 with TRBJ1-1; too little of a D gene remains to name it. Trimming takes 1 base from V and 1 base from J, and the germline ends sit 7 bases apart. The germline V gene encodes CDR1 SGHAT and CDR2 FQNNGV. The CDR3 contains 14 residues, cysteine and phenylalanine counted. Only the CDR3 region is kept as DNA, spanning 42 bases read in frame from base 1.